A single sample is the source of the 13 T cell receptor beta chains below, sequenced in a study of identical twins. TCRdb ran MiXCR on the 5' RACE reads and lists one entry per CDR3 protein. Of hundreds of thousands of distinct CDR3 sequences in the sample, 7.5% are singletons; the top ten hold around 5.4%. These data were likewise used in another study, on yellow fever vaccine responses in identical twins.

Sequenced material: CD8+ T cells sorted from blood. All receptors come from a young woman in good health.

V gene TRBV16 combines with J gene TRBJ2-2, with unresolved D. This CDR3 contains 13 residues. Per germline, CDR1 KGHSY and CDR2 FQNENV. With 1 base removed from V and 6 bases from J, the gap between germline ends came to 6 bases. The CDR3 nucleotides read TGTGCCAGCAGCCAATTAAACGCCGGGGAGCTGTTTTTT. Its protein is CASSQLNAGELFF.

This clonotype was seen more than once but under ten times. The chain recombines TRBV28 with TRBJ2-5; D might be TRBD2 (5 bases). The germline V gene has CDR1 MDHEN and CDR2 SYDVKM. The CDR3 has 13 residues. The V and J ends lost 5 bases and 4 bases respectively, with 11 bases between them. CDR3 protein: CASSRGLVETQYF. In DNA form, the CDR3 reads TGTGCCAGCAGTCGGGGATTGGTAGAGACCCAGTACTTC.

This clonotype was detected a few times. In DNA form, the CDR3 reads TGTGCCAGCAGCCTCCCCGGGACAGGGGCAAACTACGAGCAGTACTTC. This encodes CASSLPGTGANYEQYF. The chain carries TRBV7-8 and TRBJ2-7; TRBD1 aligns across 10 bases. The junction had 10 bases not matched to a gene; V was cut back by 5 bases and J by 3 bases. CDR3 length: 16 residues. In germline, CDR1 is SGHVS, CDR2 FQNEAQ.

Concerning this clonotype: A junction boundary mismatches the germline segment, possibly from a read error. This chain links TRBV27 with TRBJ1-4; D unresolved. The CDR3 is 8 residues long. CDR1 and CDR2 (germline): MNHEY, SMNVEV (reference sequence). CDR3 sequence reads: CASSCPIF. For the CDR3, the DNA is TGTGCCAGCAGTTGCCCTATTTTT. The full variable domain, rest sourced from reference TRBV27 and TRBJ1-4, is EAQVTQNPRYLITVTGKKLTVTCSQNMNHEYMSWYRQDPGLGLRQIYYSMNVEVTDKGDVPEGYKVSRKEKRNFPLILESPSPNQTSLYFCASSCPIFGSGTQLSVL.

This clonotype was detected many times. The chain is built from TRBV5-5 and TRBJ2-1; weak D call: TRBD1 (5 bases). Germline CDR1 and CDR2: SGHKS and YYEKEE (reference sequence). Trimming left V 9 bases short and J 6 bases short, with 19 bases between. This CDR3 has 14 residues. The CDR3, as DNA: TGTGCCACCGCTCTCCTGGGGCTTTTCAATGAGCAGTTCTTC. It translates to CATALLGLFNEQFF.

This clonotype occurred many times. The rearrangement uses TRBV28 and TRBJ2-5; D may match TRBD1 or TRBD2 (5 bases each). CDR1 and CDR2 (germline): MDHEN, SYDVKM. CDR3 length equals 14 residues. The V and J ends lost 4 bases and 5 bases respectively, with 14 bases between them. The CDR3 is CASSSLRDGETQYF. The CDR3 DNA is TGTGCCAGCAGTTCCCTCCGGGACGGGGAGACCCAGTACTTC.

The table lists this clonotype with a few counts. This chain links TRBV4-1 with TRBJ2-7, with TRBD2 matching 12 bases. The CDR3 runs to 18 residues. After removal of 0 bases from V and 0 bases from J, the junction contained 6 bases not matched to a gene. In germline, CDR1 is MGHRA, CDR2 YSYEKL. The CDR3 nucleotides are TGCGCCAGCAGCCAAGATACTAGCGGGAGGTCGTCCTCCTACGAGCAGTACTTC. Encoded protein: CASSQDTSGRSSSYEQYF.

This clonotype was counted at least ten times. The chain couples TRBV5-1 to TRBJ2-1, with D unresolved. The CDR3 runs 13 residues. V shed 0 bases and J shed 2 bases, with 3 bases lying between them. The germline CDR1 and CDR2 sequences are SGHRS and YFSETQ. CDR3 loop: CASSLDTYNEQFF. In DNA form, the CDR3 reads TGCGCCAGCAGCTTGGACACCTACAATGAGCAGTTCTTC.

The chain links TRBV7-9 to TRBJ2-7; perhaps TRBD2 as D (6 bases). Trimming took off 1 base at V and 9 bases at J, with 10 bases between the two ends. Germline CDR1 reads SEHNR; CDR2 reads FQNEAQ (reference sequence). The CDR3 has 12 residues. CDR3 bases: TGTGCCAGCAGCTTAGGCGAGGGAGGGCAGTACTTC. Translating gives CASSLGEGGQYF.

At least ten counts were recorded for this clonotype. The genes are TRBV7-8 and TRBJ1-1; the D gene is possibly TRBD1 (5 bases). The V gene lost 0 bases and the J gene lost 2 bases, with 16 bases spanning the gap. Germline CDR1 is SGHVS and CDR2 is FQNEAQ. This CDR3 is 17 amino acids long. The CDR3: CASSLARVETANTEAFF. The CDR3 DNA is TGTGCCAGCAGCTTAGCGCGAGTGGAGACAGCTAACACTGAAGCTTTCTTT.

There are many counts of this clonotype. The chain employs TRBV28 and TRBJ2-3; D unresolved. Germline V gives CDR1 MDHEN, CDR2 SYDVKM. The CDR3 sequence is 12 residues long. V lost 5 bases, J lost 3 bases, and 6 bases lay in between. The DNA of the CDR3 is TGTGCCAGCAGTCCACAGACAGATACGCAGTATTTT. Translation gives CASSPQTDTQYF.

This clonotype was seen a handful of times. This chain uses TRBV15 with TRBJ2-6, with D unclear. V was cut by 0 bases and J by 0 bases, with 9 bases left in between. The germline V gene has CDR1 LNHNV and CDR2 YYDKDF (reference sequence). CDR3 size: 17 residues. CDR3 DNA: TGTGCCACCAGCAGAGATAAGGCAGACTCTGGGGCCAACGTCCTGACTTTC. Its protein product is CATSRDKADSGANVLTF.

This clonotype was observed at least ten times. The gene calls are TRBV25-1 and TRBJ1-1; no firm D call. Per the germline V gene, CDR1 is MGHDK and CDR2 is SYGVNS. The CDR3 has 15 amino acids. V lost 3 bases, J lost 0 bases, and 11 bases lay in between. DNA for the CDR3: TGTGCCAGCAGTGATTCGGCCGGGATGAACACTGAAGCTTTCTTT. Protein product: CASSDSAGMNTEAFF.